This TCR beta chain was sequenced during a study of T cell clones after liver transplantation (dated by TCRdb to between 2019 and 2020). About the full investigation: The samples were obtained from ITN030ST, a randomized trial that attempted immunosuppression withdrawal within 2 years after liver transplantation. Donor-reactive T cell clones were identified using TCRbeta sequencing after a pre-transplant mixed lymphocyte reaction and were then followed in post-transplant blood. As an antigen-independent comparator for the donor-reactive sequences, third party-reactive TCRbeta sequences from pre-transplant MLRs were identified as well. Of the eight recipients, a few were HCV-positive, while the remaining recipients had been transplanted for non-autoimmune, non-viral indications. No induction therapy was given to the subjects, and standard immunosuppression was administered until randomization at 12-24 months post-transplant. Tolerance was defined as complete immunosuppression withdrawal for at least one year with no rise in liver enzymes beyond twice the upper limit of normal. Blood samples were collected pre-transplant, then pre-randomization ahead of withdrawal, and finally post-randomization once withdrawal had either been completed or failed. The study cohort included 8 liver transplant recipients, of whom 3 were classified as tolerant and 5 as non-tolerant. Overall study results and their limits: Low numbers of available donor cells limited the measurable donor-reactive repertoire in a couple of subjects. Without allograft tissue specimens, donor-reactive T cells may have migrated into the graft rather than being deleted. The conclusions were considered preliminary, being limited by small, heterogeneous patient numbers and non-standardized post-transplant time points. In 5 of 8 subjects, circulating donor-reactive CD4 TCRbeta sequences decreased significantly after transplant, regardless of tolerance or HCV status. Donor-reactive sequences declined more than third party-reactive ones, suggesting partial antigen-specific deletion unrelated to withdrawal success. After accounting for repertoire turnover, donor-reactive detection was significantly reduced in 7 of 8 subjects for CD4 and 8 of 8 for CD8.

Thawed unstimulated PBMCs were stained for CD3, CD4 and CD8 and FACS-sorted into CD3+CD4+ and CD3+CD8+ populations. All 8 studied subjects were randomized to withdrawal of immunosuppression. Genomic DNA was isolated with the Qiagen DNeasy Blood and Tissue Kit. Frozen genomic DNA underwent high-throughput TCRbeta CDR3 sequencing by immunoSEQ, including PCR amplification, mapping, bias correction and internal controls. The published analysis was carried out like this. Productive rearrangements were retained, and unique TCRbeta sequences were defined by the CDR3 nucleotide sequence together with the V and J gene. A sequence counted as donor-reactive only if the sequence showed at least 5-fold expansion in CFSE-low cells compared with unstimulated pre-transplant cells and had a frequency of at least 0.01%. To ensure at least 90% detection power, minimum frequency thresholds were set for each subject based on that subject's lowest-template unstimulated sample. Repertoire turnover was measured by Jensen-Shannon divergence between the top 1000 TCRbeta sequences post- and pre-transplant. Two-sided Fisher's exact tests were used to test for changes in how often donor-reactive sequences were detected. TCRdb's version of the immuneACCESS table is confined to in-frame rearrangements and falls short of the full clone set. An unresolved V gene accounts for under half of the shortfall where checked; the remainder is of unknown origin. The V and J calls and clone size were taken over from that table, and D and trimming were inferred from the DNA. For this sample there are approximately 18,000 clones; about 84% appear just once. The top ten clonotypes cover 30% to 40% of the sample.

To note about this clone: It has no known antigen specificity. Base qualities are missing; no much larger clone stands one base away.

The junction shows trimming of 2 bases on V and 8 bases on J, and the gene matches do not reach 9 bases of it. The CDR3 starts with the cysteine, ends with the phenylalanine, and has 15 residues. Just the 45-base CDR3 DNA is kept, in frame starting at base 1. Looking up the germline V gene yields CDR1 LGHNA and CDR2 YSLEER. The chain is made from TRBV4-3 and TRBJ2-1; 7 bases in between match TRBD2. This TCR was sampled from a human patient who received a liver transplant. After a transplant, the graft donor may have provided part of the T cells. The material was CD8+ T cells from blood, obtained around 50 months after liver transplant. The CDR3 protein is CASSQTGTTLDEQFF. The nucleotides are TGCGCCAGCAGCCAAACCGGGACTACCCTCGATGAGCAGTTCTTC.